The clone carrying this T cell receptor beta chain turned up a few times. The antigen is unknown. The sample comes from a study of regulatory T cells in long-lasting Graves disease. Study outcomes and limitations: Among the persistent patients, thousands of public clonotypes were shared, more than the 850 to 1,000 shared among new patients. Lower TCR diversity characterized persistent Graves' patients relative to newly diagnosed patients.

Documented time point: persistent/refractory GD, antithyroid drugs over 5 years with positive TRAb. The authors made the TCR library using RNA they extracted from PBMCs. V was pared by 3 bases and J by 0 bases, with 15 bases between. The CDR3 extends over 15 amino acids. Germline V gene data show CDR1 as DFQATT and CDR2 as SNEGSKA (reference sequence). Library construction for TCR beta used iRepertoire HTBI primers and Arm-PCR of CDR3 regions. TCRdb reprocessed the multiplex PCR reads with MiXCR, giving one entry per CDR3 protein. Counted here are 650,000 to 850,000 distinct CDR3 sequences, roughly 30% occurring once; the ten biggest clones make up around 42%.

Material: peripheral blood mononuclear cells (PBMCs), obtained when the disease was refractory, from a patient treated with antithyroid drugs. The TCR comes from a female donor with Graves disease. J is TRBJ2-7 and V is TRBV20-1, with unresolved D. The CDR3 nucleotides are TGCAGTGCTAGGCCGGGCAGGTTGGGCTCCTACGAGCAGTACTTC. Protein sequence: CSARPGRLGSYEQYF.